This T cell receptor (beta chain) emerged from a study of cytomegalovirus exposure and HLA in healthy donors. Broader study findings: Investigators reported 164 TCR beta chains as tied to cytomegalovirus. In terms of immune exposure information, only CMV serostatus was available.

The CDR3 runs to 14 residues. Deletions cut 4 bases from V and 2 bases from J, with 11 bases between. Germline V gives CDR1 SGHVS, CDR2 FNYEAQ. Comments on this clone: What it binds is unknown.

Vbeta (60) and Jbeta (13) primers were used in the PCR. Measured with immunoSEQ multiplex PCR; TCRdb has only the in-frame clones, and not every one. Here the sample spans 150,000 to 200,000 clones, around 80% being singletons. The chain uses TRBV7-6 and TRBJ1-2, with D possibly TRBD1 on 6 matching bases. The sequencing input was PBMCs. The TCR comes from a girl under 18 in good health and CMV-seropositive. Written as DNA, the CDR3 is TGTGCCAGCAGCTCAGGGGTGGGGAACTATGGCTACACCTTC. This sequence encodes CASSSGVGNYGYTF.